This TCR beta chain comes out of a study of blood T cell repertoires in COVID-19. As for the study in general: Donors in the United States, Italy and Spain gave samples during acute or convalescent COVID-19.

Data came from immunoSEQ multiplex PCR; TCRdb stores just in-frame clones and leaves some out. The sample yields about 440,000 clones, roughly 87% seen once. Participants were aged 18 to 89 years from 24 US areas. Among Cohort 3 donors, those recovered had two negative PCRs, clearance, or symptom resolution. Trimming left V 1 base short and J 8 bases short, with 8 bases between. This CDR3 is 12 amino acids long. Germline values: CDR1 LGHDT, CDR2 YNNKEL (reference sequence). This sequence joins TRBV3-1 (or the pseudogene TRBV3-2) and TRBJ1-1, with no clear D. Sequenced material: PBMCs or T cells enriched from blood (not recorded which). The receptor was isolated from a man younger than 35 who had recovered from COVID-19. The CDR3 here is CASSQGIAEAFF. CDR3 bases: TGTGCCAGCAGCCAAGGAATAGCAGAAGCTTTCTTT.